This passage covers 18 T cell receptor beta chains from one sample sequenced in a study of blood T cell repertoires in COVID-19. Sequenced by immunoSEQ multiplex PCR; TCRdb stores in-frame clones only, minus some. The sample gives about 330,000 clones, roughly 90% of which show up once; around 20% is in the top ten. Sequencing was carried out using PBMCs or T cells enriched from blood (not recorded which). The receptors shown here come from a woman in her thirties who had recovered from COVID-19.

Only one count was recorded for this clone. V is TRBV9 and J is TRBJ2-1, with TRBD2 identical over 8 bases. V gave up 0 bases and J gave up 4 bases; unmatched junction bases: 3. This CDR3 has 15 amino acids. Germline values: CDR1 SGDLS, CDR2 YYNGEE. CDR3 in amino acids: CASSVGSGGYNEQFF. The CDR3 coding sequence is TGTGCCAGCAGCGTAGGGAGCGGGGGATACAATGAGCAGTTCTTC.

About this clone: This same CDR3 is encoded by further DNA sequences in the sample. This chain connects TRBV2 to TRBJ1-2, with 7 bases aligning to TRBD1. The CDR3 runs 12 residues. J lost 8 bases, V lost 2 bases, and 2 bases had no gene match. The V gene's germline CDR1 is SNHLY and CDR2 FYNNEI. CDR3 DNA: TGTGCCAGCAGTGAACAGGGGGGAGGCTACACCTTC. It translates to CASSEQGGGYTF.

The V gene is TRBV27, the J gene TRBJ2-1, with 12 bases fitting TRBD2. The CDR3 has 14 residues. V lost 6 bases, J lost 5 bases, and 2 bases stayed unmatched. Germline V gene sequence: CDR1 MNHEY, CDR2 SMNVEV (reference sequence). The CDR3 coding sequence is TGTGCCAGCAGACTAGCGGGAGGACACAATGAGCAGTTCTTC. As protein: CASRLAGGHNEQFF.

The chain employs TRBV4-2 and TRBJ2-1; the match to TRBD1 covers 7 bases. Looked up from germline, CDR1 is LGHNA and CDR2 is YNFKEQ. CDR3 length equals 17 residues. Trimming took 0 bases from V and 2 from J; bases not matched to a gene: 7. This CDR3 reads CASSQENRRGPYNEQFF. DNA of the CDR3: TGTGCCAGCAGCCAAGAGAATCGTAGGGGGCCCTACAATGAGCAGTTCTTC.

The V call is TRBV2, the J call TRBJ1-5; 10 nucleotides agree with TRBD1. Germline V lookup: CDR1 SNHLY, CDR2 FYNNEI. With 6 bases clipped from V and 7 bases from J, the junction kept 6 bases outside the gene matches. The length of the CDR3 is 14 residues. The chain's CDR3 is CASRGTGAGQPQHF. In DNA form, the CDR3 reads TGTGCCAGCAGGGGGACAGGGGCGGGCCAGCCCCAGCATTTT.

This CDR3 is CASSPSDKLKQYF. CDR3 coding DNA: TGTGCCAGCAGCCCCAGTGACAAACTCAAGCAGTACTTC. This chain connects TRBV3-1 (or the pseudogene TRBV3-2) to TRBJ2-7; D unresolved. The V gene lost 4 bases and the J gene lost 8 bases, with 15 bases spanning the gap. The CDR3 is 13 amino acids. CDR1 LGHDT and CDR2 YNNKEL come from the germline V gene (reference sequence).

The chain carries TRBV29-1 and TRBJ1-1; a weak D match, TRBD1 (5 bases). CDR3 length equals 13 residues. Germline CDR1 reads SQVTM; CDR2 reads ANQGSEA. Trimming stripped 2 bases from V and 5 bases from J, with 12 bases between. CDR3 protein: CSVEYRGGTEAFF. In nucleotides, the CDR3 is TGCAGCGTTGAATATCGGGGGGGTACTGAAGCTTTCTTT.

The chain carries TRBV11-2 and TRBJ1-1, with D maybe TRBD1 (6 bases). V lost 0 bases and J 4 bases, leaving 12 bases between the germline ends. The germline V gene encodes CDR1 SGHAT and CDR2 FQNNGV. This CDR3 is built from 15 residues. The DNA for the CDR3 is TGTGCCAGCAGCTTAGAAATCGGGACAACCACTGAAGCTTTCTTT. Its protein is CASSLEIGTTTEAFF.

This clone appeared once. The CDR3 nucleotides are TGTGCCAGCAGCTTACCAAGCACTAGCGGGAGACGGGATGAGCAGTTCTTC. The encoded protein is CASSLPSTSGRRDEQFF. The rearrangement links TRBV5-8 to TRBJ2-1; 11 positions match TRBD2. Per the germline V gene, CDR1 is SGHTS and CDR2 is YDEGEE. The length of the CDR3 is 17 residues. V lost 2 bases and J lost 8; bases outside the gene matches: 12.

The rearrangement uses TRBV28 and TRBJ2-1; no clear D. This CDR3 region has 15 residues. Germline loops: CDR1 MDHEN, CDR2 SYDVKM. Deletions cut 1 base from V and 3 bases from J, with 10 bases between. CDR3 protein: CASSLYTANYNEQFF. CDR3 bases: TGTGCCAGCAGTTTATACACAGCCAACTACAATGAGCAGTTCTTC.

This clone was recorded only once. The chain employs TRBV4-1 and TRBJ1-2; D is undetermined. Germline lookup yields CDR1 MGHRA and CDR2 YSYEKL. The CDR3 loop spans 13 amino acids. Trimming pared 5 bases from V and 6 bases from J, leaving 13 bases between. The CDR3 DNA sequence: TGCGCCAGCAGCGGTCTAGGGAGCCATGGCTACACCTTC. As protein: CASSGLGSHGYTF.

V usage is TRBV14 and J usage is TRBJ2-3, with D possibly TRBD1 on 5 matching bases. There are 14 residues in the CDR3. Looked up from germline, CDR1 is SGHDN and CDR2 is FVKESK. The germline V and J ends were trimmed by 4 bases and 2 bases, with 10 bases remaining between them. CDR3: CASSRQINTDTQYF. CDR3 bases: TGTGCCAGCAGCCGACAGATTAACACAGATACGCAGTATTTT.

The V and J genes are TRBV4-3 and TRBJ1-4; no firm D call. Trimming shortened V by 3 bases and J by 0 bases, and 11 bases separated the two germline ends. Germline V gene lookup returns CDR1 LGHNA and CDR2 YSLEER. The CDR3 is made up of 16 amino acids. The DNA of the CDR3 is TGCGCCAGCAGCCATGCCACGAGCTCAACTAATGAAAAACTGTTTTTT. This codes for CASSHATSSTNEKLFF.

This clone appeared once. This chain links TRBV13 with TRBJ1-3; D uncertain. V was shortened by 1 base and J by 9 bases, with 16 bases between the two germline ends. The CDR3 consists of 15 residues. The germline gives CDR1 PRHDT, CDR2 FYEKMQ (reference sequence). CDR3 region: CASSLVAGSPSTIYF. In DNA form, the CDR3 reads TGTGCCAGCAGCTTAGTGGCAGGCTCGCCAAGCACCATATATTTT.

The chain carries TRBV7-2 and TRBJ2-3; 7 bases match TRBD2. CDR1 and CDR2 from the germline V gene are SGHTA and FQGNSA. The J segment lost 4 bases and the V segment lost 3 bases, leaving 7 bases of the junction unmatched. The CDR3 covers 15 residues. This CDR3 reads CASSFRGSAPDTQYF. CDR3 nucleotide sequence: TGTGCCAGCAGCTTCCGCGGGAGTGCCCCAGATACGCAGTATTTT.

The chain uses TRBV14 and TRBJ1-5, with unresolved D. Germline V gene lookup returns CDR1 SGHDN and CDR2 FVKESK. The CDR3 is made up of 13 amino acids. The V gene lost 1 base and the J gene lost 4 bases, with 5 bases spanning the gap. In DNA, the CDR3 is TGTGCCAGCAGCCAAGCTTTAAATCAGCCCCAGCATTTT. This encodes CASSQALNQPQHF.

The chain carries TRBV7-8 and TRBJ2-7; possible D gene TRBD2, 6 bases. Germline V gene data show CDR1 as SGHVS and CDR2 as FQNEAQ. Trimming pared 2 bases from V and 6 bases from J, leaving 17 bases between. The CDR3 contains 15 residues. The CDR3 sequence is CASSLYLAIGREQYF. The CDR3 bases are TGTGCCAGCAGCTTATATCTAGCGATCGGTCGCGAGCAGTACTTC. Complete variable domain (other parts from reference TRBV7-8 and TRBJ2-7): GAGVSQSPRYKVAKRGQDVALRCDPISGHVSLFWYQQALGQGPEFLTYFQNEAQLDKSGLPSDRFFAERPEGSVSTLKIQRTQQEDSAVYLCASSLYLAIGREQYFGPGTRLTVT.

The chain carries TRBV28 and TRBJ2-3, with a possible D match to TRBD1 (6 bases). V was cut by 8 bases and J by 4 bases, with 19 bases left in between. The CDR3 runs to 15 residues. Germline CDR1 reads MDHEN; CDR2 reads SYDVKM. Written as DNA, the CDR3 is TGTGCCAGCTCAGGACAGCTGCTAGGGGCAGATACGCAGTATTTT. Residues: CASSGQLLGADTQYF.